The 29 T cell receptor beta chains below were found in one sample sequenced in a study of blood T cell repertoires in COVID-19. TCRdb's table, derived via immunoSEQ multiplex PCR, lists solely in-frame clones and lacks some. The sample comprises about 56,000 clones, roughly 89% of which are singletons, and around two fifths rests with the top ten. Input material: peripheral blood. The receptors were sampled from a woman in her sixties or seventies with COVID-19, enrolled during active disease.

The rearrangement links TRBV20-1 to TRBJ2-4; D not certain. The V gene's germline CDR1 is DFQATT and CDR2 SNEGSKA (reference sequence). The CDR3 length is 11 residues. The CDR3 region has the DNA TGCAGCGAACGAGTTCAAGACATTCAGTACTTC. Protein: CSERVQDIQYF.

The genes are TRBV15 and TRBJ2-1; TRBD2 matches 14 bases. The CDR3 is made up of 16 amino acids. The trim removed 5 bases at V and 8 bases at J, leaving 8 bases unmatched. Germline assignment: CDR1 LNHNV and CDR2 YYDKDF (reference sequence). The CDR3, as DNA: TGTGCCACCAGCCCCCGAGTGACTAGCGGGGGGGATGAGCAGTTCTTC. It specifies CATSPRVTSGGDEQFF.

The chain is built from TRBV6-5 and TRBJ1-6; 10 positions match TRBD1. J was trimmed by 8 bases and V by 2 bases; bases with no gene match: 3. CDR1 MNHEY and CDR2 SVGAGI come from the germline V gene. The CDR3 has 15 residues. CDR3 amino acids: CASSYATGGHSPLHF. DNA for the CDR3: TGTGCCAGCAGTTACGCGACAGGGGGCCATTCACCCCTCCACTTT.

This chain connects TRBV28 to TRBJ2-1; 8 bases are a match to TRBD2. V gave up 3 bases and J gave up 5 bases; unmatched junction bases: 15. There are 18 residues in the CDR3. Germline CDR1 and CDR2: MDHEN and SYDVKM. CDR3 loop: CASSFPRWGSGANNEQFF. The DNA for the CDR3 is TGTGCCAGCAGTTTCCCCCGGTGGGGTAGCGGGGCTAACAATGAGCAGTTCTTC.

The J gene is TRBJ1-6, the V gene TRBV7-9; D gene uncertain. The CDR3 consists of 15 residues. CDR1 and CDR2 from the germline V gene are SEHNR and FQNEAQ (reference sequence). V dropped 4 bases and J dropped 5 bases, with 12 bases sitting between them. In nucleotides, the CDR3 is TGTGCCAGCAGCTCACCGACGGAGAATAATTCACCCCTCCACTTT. Protein sequence: CASSSPTENNSPLHF.

The J gene is TRBJ2-7, the V gene TRBV7-2; D is possibly TRBD2 (6 bases). This CDR3 comprises 14 residues. The V end was cut by 1 base, the J end by 3 bases, with 10 bases between. Looked up from germline, CDR1 is SGHTA and CDR2 is FQGNSA. The chain's CDR3 is CASSLVGAGYEQYF. The CDR3, as DNA: TGTGCCAGCAGCTTAGTCGGAGCGGGCTACGAGCAGTACTTC.

The chain is built from TRBV27 and TRBJ2-1, with D possibly TRBD1 on 6 matching bases. Germline values: CDR1 MNHEY, CDR2 SMNVEV (reference sequence). This CDR3 contains 14 residues. V lost 6 bases to trimming and J lost 2 bases, with 11 bases between them. For the CDR3, the DNA is TGTGCCAGCAGGCACAGGGCTACCTACAATGAGCAGTTCTTC. It is translated as CASRHRATYNEQFF.

The rearrangement uses TRBV10-1 and TRBJ1-6, with D unresolved. The CDR3 extends over 12 amino acids. The germline V gene has CDR1 WNHNN and CDR2 SYGVQD (reference sequence). Between the trimmed V and J ends, which lost 3 bases and 7 bases, there was a span of 4 bases. CDR3 amino acids: CASSDQNSPLHF. The DNA of the CDR3 is TGCGCCAGCAGTGATCAAAATTCACCCCTCCACTTT.

The J gene is TRBJ2-1, the V gene TRBV7-9; no definite D call. The germline V and J ends were trimmed by 1 base and 9 bases, with 7 bases remaining between them. Germline lookup yields CDR1 SEHNR and CDR2 FQNEAQ (reference sequence). The CDR3 contains 12 residues. CDR3 protein: CASSLDSREQFF. The CDR3 coding sequence is TGTGCCAGCAGCTTAGATTCCCGTGAGCAGTTCTTC. Combining the CDR3 with reference TRBV7-9 and TRBJ2-1 gives the whole variable domain DTGVSQNPRHKITKRGQNVTFRCDPISEHNRLYWYRQTLGQGPEFLTYFQNEAQLEKSRLLSDRFSAERPKGSFSTLEIQRTEQGDSAMYLCASSLDSREQFFGPGTRLTVL.

This sequence joins TRBV12-3 or TRBV12-4 and TRBJ1-1; D is perhaps TRBD1 (6 bases). The germline V and J ends were trimmed by 6 bases and 7 bases, with 12 bases remaining between them. The CDR3 has 12 residues. This CDR3 is CASSPTGHEAFF. Here the CDR3 DNA reads TGTGCCAGCAGCCCCACAGGGCATGAAGCTTTCTTT.

This clone was detected a few times. The chain links TRBV12-3 or TRBV12-4 to TRBJ1-1, with D perhaps matching TRBD1 (6 bases). The length of the CDR3 is 13 residues. With 2 bases removed from V and 6 bases from J, the gap between germline ends came to 10 bases. The CDR3 loop reads CASSLNRDAEAFF. The CDR3 DNA sequence: TGTGCCAGCAGTTTAAACAGGGACGCTGAAGCTTTCTTT.

V usage is TRBV5-6 and J usage is TRBJ2-7; TRBD2 might be the D (6 bases). Germline CDR1 and CDR2: SGHDT and YYEEEE. Trimming took 4 bases from V and 4 from J, leaving 21 bases between them. The CDR3 runs 16 residues. The CDR3 sequence: CASSTYSGSGGYEQYF. CDR3 bases: TGTGCCAGCAGCACCTATAGCGGAAGTGGGGGTTACGAGCAGTACTTC.

V and J are TRBV5-5 and TRBJ2-7; D perhaps matches TRBD2 (5 bases). CDR3 length: 14 amino acids. In germline, CDR1 is SGHKS, CDR2 YYEKEE (reference sequence). Trimming shortened V by 8 bases and J by 1 base, and 16 bases separated the two germline ends. In DNA, the CDR3 is TGTGCCAGTCAAGCTTCTCGGGGATCCTACGAGCAGTACTTC. Translating it yields CASQASRGSYEQYF.

CDR3 coding DNA: TGTGCCAGCAGTTACTCAGGGACAGATACCTACGAGCAGTACTTC. Translating gives CASSYSGTDTYEQYF. V gene TRBV6-5 combines with J gene TRBJ2-7, with 7 bases aligning to TRBD1. This CDR3 contains 15 residues. V was clipped by 0 bases and J by 2 bases; unmatched bases: 4. From germline, CDR1 is MNHEY and CDR2 SVGAGI.

The rearrangement uses TRBV5-6 and TRBJ2-3; TRBD1 aligns across 9 bases. Germline lookup yields CDR1 SGHDT and CDR2 YYEEEE. The V segment lost 3 bases and the J segment 6 bases; nucleotides outside the gene matches: 14. The CDR3 has 17 residues. The CDR3 sequence is CASSWDRDRASHDTQYF. CDR3 nucleotide sequence: TGTGCCAGCAGCTGGGACCGGGACAGGGCGTCCCACGATACGCAGTATTTT.

Here the CDR3 reads CASSSFDRVNEKLFF. The CDR3 DNA sequence: TGTGCCAGCAGCTCGTTCGACAGGGTTAATGAAAAACTGTTTTTT. The chain carries TRBV5-5 and TRBJ1-4; 7 bases fit TRBD1. V was pared by 3 bases and J by 4 bases, with 6 bases of the junction left unmatched. The CDR3 runs 15 residues. Germline CDR1 reads SGHKS; CDR2 reads YYEKEE (reference sequence). The full variable domain, in which reference TRBV5-5 and TRBJ1-4 provide the parts outside the CDR3, is DAGVTQSPTHLIKTRGQQVTLRCSPISGHKSVSWYQQVLGQGPQFIFQYYEKEERGRGNFPDRFSARQFPNYSSELNVNALLLGDSALYLCASSSFDRVNEKLFFGSGTQLSVL.

The chain links TRBV4-3 to TRBJ1-1; the match to TRBD1 covers 8 bases. This CDR3 has 16 residues. Germline V gene sequence: CDR1 LGHNA, CDR2 YSLEER. The V and J ends lost 0 bases and 4 bases, in that order; junction bases with no gene match: 7. CDR3 sequence (DNA): TGCGCCAGCAGCCAAGACTCAGGGGGCTGGAGCACTGAAGCTTTCTTT. This codes for CASSQDSGGWSTEAFF.

This clone is a singleton in its sample. The rearrangement joins TRBV5-4 to TRBJ2-7; 8 positions match TRBD2. The trim removed 0 bases at V and 0 bases at J, leaving 5 bases unmatched. The length of the CDR3 is 16 residues. Germline CDR1 SGHNT, CDR2 YYREEE (reference sequence). The CDR3 spells CASSLGGLAGSYEQYF. In DNA form, the CDR3 reads TGTGCCAGCAGCTTGGGCGGACTAGCTGGCTCCTACGAGCAGTACTTC.

This chain joins TRBV11-3 and TRBJ2-5; 7 nucleotides align to TRBD1. The CDR3 loop spans 13 amino acids. The V segment lost 7 bases and the J segment 4 bases; nucleotides outside the gene matches: 6. CDR1 SGHNT and CDR2 YENEEA come from the germline V gene. CDR3 nucleotide sequence: TGTGCCAGCAAGACAGGGACGGGAGAGACCCAGTACTTC. It is translated as CASKTGTGETQYF.

This chain uses TRBV14 with TRBJ1-1, with a tentative D call TRBD1 (6 bases). CDR3 length: 12 amino acids. V was cut by 2 bases and J by 7 bases, with 8 bases left in between. Looked up from germline, CDR1 is SGHDN and CDR2 is FVKESK. The CDR3 is CASSQQGIEAFF. CDR3 DNA: TGTGCCAGCAGCCAACAGGGGATTGAAGCTTTCTTT.

The V and J genes are TRBV21-1 and TRBJ2-7; the D segment call TRBD2 is taken from the table without a DNA check. TRBV21-1 is noted as a pseudogene. This CDR3 is built from 20 residues. CDR3 DNA: TGTGCCAGCCGCGGGCGGCGACGGGGGGGACTTGAGGGGTTTTCCTACGAGCAGTACTTC. As protein: CASRGRRRGGLEGFSYEQYF.

V and J are TRBV5-5 and TRBJ1-5, with D uncertain. CDR3 length: 17 amino acids. Trimming took off 4 bases at V and 6 bases at J, with 23 bases between the two ends. CDR1 and CDR2 from the germline V gene are SGHKS and YYEKEE (reference sequence). The DNA for the CDR3 is TGTGCCAGCAGCGAGGGTAGGGTTGCCCTAGGTGGTCAGCCCCAGCATTTT. This gives the protein CASSEGRVALGGQPQHF.

This clone appeared a single time. The chain joins TRBV7-9 to TRBJ2-7; TRBD1 matches at 8 bases. Trimming cost V 5 bases and J 3 bases; bases outside gene matches: 6. Germline CDR1 SEHNR, CDR2 FQNEAQ (reference sequence). The CDR3 is made up of 14 amino acids. CDR3 coding DNA: TGTGCCAGCAGCCAGACAGGGGTCGGCTACGAGCAGTACTTC. As protein: CASSQTGVGYEQYF. The full variable domain, completed using reference TRBV7-9 and TRBJ2-7, is DTGVSQNPRHKITKRGQNVTFRCDPISEHNRLYWYRQTLGQGPEFLTYFQNEAQLEKSRLLSDRFSAERPKGSFSTLEIQRTEQGDSAMYLCASSQTGVGYEQYFGPGTRLTVT.

The chain is built from TRBV7-9 and TRBJ2-7; 14 nucleotides line up with TRBD2. CDR1 and CDR2 from the germline V gene are SEHNR and FQNEAQ (reference sequence). The ends lost 4 bases at V and 3 bases at J; junction bases unmatched: 5. This CDR3 is 16 amino acids long. CDR3 sequence: CASSSGLAGGFYEQYF. In nucleotides, the CDR3 is TGTGCCAGCAGCTCCGGACTAGCGGGAGGCTTCTACGAGCAGTACTTC.

V gene TRBV4-1 combines with J gene TRBJ1-2, with 7 nucleotides matching TRBD1. Germline CDR1 MGHRA, CDR2 YSYEKL. The CDR3 has 16 amino acids. V lost 1 base, J lost 6 bases, and 11 bases stayed unmatched. The chain's CDR3 is CASSQVGTGQGDGYTF. The CDR3, as DNA: TGCGCCAGCAGCCAAGTAGGGACGGGCCAGGGGGATGGCTACACCTTC.

This clone was counted a single time. The rearrangement uses TRBV9 and TRBJ1-6, with TRBD1 identical over 9 bases. With 3 bases clipped from V and 7 bases from J, the junction kept 11 bases outside the gene matches. The CDR3 consists of 17 residues. Germline V gene lookup returns CDR1 SGDLS and CDR2 YYNGEE. This CDR3 reads CASSEGQGLYLNSPLHF. Here the CDR3 DNA reads TGTGCCAGCAGCGAGGGACAGGGACTATATTTGAATTCACCCCTCCACTTT. Filled out from reference TRBV9 and TRBJ1-6, the complete variable domain reads DSGVTQTPKHLITATGQRVTLRCSPRSGDLSVYWYQQSLDQGLQFLIQYYNGEERAKGNILERFSAQQFPDLHSELNLSSLELGDSALYFCASSEGQGLYLNSPLHFGNGTRLTVT.

In DNA, the CDR3 is TGCGCCAGCAGCCAAGAGGGGGGGACCCAGTACTTC. Its translation is CASSQEGGTQYF. The chain uses TRBV4-3 and TRBJ2-5; D perhaps matches TRBD2 (6 bases). The germline V and J ends were trimmed by 0 bases and 7 bases, with 6 bases remaining between them. CDR1 and CDR2 from the germline V gene are LGHNA and YSLEER. This CDR3 comprises 12 residues.

In this sample, this clone turned up once. V and J are TRBV12-5 and TRBJ2-2; TRBD2 might be the D (6 bases). Germline V CDR1 and CDR2: LGHNT, FRNRAP. The CDR3 covers 14 residues. V was cut by 6 bases and J by 1 base, with 9 bases left in between. The CDR3 DNA reads TGTGCTAGTGGGATTAGCGGGAACACCGGGGAGCTGTTTTTT. Its translation is CASGISGNTGELFF.

The chain uses TRBV7-9 and TRBJ1-2; D unresolved. Germline CDR1 reads SEHNR; CDR2 reads FQNEAQ (reference sequence). Trimming left V 5 bases short and J 4 bases short, with 14 bases between. The CDR3 runs to 14 residues. CDR3 region: CASSPPQEIYGYTF. Written as DNA, the CDR3 is TGTGCCAGCAGCCCACCCCAGGAAATCTATGGCTACACCTTC.